This paragraph reports one T cell receptor (beta chain). This sample is drawn from a study of blood T cell repertoires in COVID-19. As for the study in general: The United States, Italy and Spain supplied acute and convalescent COVID-19 samples. T cells, B-cell-depleted T cells, or PBMCs provided the cDNA or gDNA that served as material.

Germline V gives CDR1 WSHSY, CDR2 SAAADI. The CDR3 totals 15 residues. The ends lost 4 bases at V and 2 bases at J; junction bases unmatched: 6. In the authors' methods: The assay estimated nucleated cells by amplifying reference gene primers. Profiled with immunoSEQ multiplex PCR; TCRdb holds only in-frame clones, not every one. V and J calls and clone size come straight from that table; D and trimming were deduced from the DNA. The data show over 150,000 clones, with about 80% seen just once and about 11% held by the top ten. Sequenced: peripheral blood. This sequence joins TRBV10-2 and TRBJ2-3; 7 bases are shared with TRBD2. The clonotype was recovered from a man between 65 and 85 years old with active or convalescent COVID-19. The CDR3 loop is CASSGPSGYTDTQYF. In DNA form, the CDR3 reads TGCGCCAGCAGTGGTCCTAGCGGCTACACAGATACGCAGTATTTT.